The 29 T cell receptor beta chains reported below all come from one sample, sequenced in a study of blood T cell repertoires in COVID-19. The method was immunoSEQ multiplex PCR; TCRdb's version includes in-frame clones alone and lacks a portion of them. The sample carries more than 35,000 clones, approximately 80% recorded once. The sequenced sample consisted of peripheral blood. The receptors shown here come from a man between 65 and 85 years old with acute or convalescent COVID-19.

This chain connects TRBV5-1 to TRBJ2-7; 10 nucleotides line up with TRBD1. With V trimmed by 3 bases and J by 0 bases, 3 bases remained unmatched. The CDR3 spans 15 residues. The germline CDR1 and CDR2 sequences are SGHRS and YFSETQ. CDR3 protein: CASSWGQGSSYEQYF. CDR3 nucleotide sequence: TGCGCCAGCAGCTGGGGACAGGGGAGCTCCTACGAGCAGTACTTC.

This chain joins TRBV5-6 and TRBJ1-4; a weak D match, TRBD1 (6 bases). The CDR3 runs 15 residues. CDR1 SGHDT and CDR2 YYEEEE come from the germline V gene. The V gene lost 4 bases and the J gene lost 8 bases, with 18 bases spanning the gap. The CDR3 is CASSLGTTWGEKLFF. In DNA form, the CDR3 reads TGTGCCAGCAGCCTCGGGACAACCTGGGGGGAAAAACTGTTTTTT.

The chain carries TRBV2 and TRBJ2-2; no firm D call. CDR3 size: 15 residues. Germline assignment: CDR1 SNHLY and CDR2 FYNNEI. V gave up 2 bases and J gave up 2 bases, with 9 bases separating them. The CDR3 here is CASSEIGRNTGELFF. In DNA form, the CDR3 reads TGTGCCAGCAGTGAAATTGGTAGAAACACCGGGGAGCTGTTTTTT.

This clone has a single count. The V call is TRBV12-3 or TRBV12-4, the J call TRBJ1-1; TRBD1 matches 7 bases. This CDR3 has 13 residues. Losses at the gene ends were 6 bases for V and 10 bases for J; bases not matched to a gene: 11. CDR3 in amino acids: CASSRRDRSGAFF. The CDR3 DNA is TGTGCCAGCAGCCGCCGGGACAGATCGGGAGCTTTCTTT.

The rearrangement uses TRBV11-3 and TRBJ2-3; D is possibly TRBD1 (5 bases). The V end lost 5 bases, the J end lost 2 bases, and 8 bases lay between the germline ends. Germline V lookup: CDR1 SGHNT, CDR2 YENEEA. The CDR3 length is 13 residues. The CDR3 is CASSPRVTDTQYF. For the CDR3, the DNA is TGTGCCAGCAGCCCCAGGGTCACAGATACGCAGTATTTT.

This clone was counted between two and nine times. CDR3 DNA: TGTGCCAGCAGCCCTAGAACAGGGCTGGAGACCCAGTACTTC. Its translation: CASSPRTGLETQYF. The J gene is TRBJ2-5, the V gene TRBV3-1 (or the pseudogene TRBV3-2); D might be TRBD1 (6 bases). The germline gives CDR1 LGHDT, CDR2 YNNKEL (reference sequence). V shed 4 bases and J shed 5 bases, with 14 bases lying between them. CDR3 size: 14 residues.

The chain carries TRBV7-9 and TRBJ1-1, with D possibly being TRBD1 (6 bases). The CDR3 runs 14 residues. Germline lookup yields CDR1 SEHNR and CDR2 FQNEAQ (reference sequence). Trimming pared 7 bases from V and 11 bases from J, leaving 23 bases between. The CDR3: CASTTSGAGPHAFF. The CDR3 nucleotides are TGTGCCAGCACAACCTCAGGGGCAGGGCCCCACGCTTTCTTT. Together with reference TRBV7-9 and TRBJ1-1, the CDR3 gives the full variable domain: DTGVSQNPRHKITKRGQNVTFRCDPISEHNRLYWYRQTLGQGPEFLTYFQNEAQLEKSRLLSDRFSAERPKGSFSTLEIQRTEQGDSAMYLCASTTSGAGPHAFFGQGTRLTVV.

The rearrangement links TRBV6-2 or TRBV6-3 to TRBJ1-5; D ambiguous. V lost 2 bases and J lost 7, with 12 bases in between. Germline V gene data show CDR1 as MNHEY and CDR2 as SVGEGT. The CDR3 is made up of 14 amino acids. In nucleotides, the CDR3 is TGTGCCAGCAGTTACGGCCGGGGTAACCAGCCCCAGCATTTT. Translating it yields CASSYGRGNQPQHF.

The CDR3 spells CASSLTGIGNSPLHF. CDR3 sequence (DNA): TGTGCCAGCAGCTTAACAGGGATTGGTAATTCACCCCTCCACTTT. This chain links TRBV13 with TRBJ1-6, with D possibly TRBD1 on 6 matching bases. The CDR3 spans 15 residues. The ends were cut back, 2 bases at V and 6 bases at J, with 11 bases in the middle. Germline V CDR1 and CDR2: PRHDT, FYEKMQ (reference sequence).

The V call is TRBV25-1, the J call TRBJ2-5; perhaps TRBD2 as D (5 bases). V lost 2 bases to trimming and J lost 5 bases, with 15 bases between them. The CDR3 has 15 residues. Germline-derived CDR1 and CDR2 are MGHDK and SYGVNS. CDR3 sequence (DNA): TGTGCCAGCAGTGAACCCGTAGCTGAGGGTGAGACCCAGTACTTC. As protein: CASSEPVAEGETQYF.

This clone was detected once. This chain connects TRBV4-1 to TRBJ2-3; 8 nucleotides align to TRBD2. The CDR3 has 19 amino acids. Losses at the gene ends were 0 bases for V and 2 bases for J; bases not matched to a gene: 13. Per the germline V gene, CDR1 is MGHRA and CDR2 is YSYEKL. Here the CDR3 DNA reads TGCGCCAGCAGCCAAGATCAGCGGGGGAGCTTTGCTATCACAGATACGCAGTATTTT. This codes for CASSQDQRGSFAITDTQYF.

The V call is TRBV18, the J call TRBJ2-1, with 9 bases fitting TRBD2. Germline lookup yields CDR1 KGHSH and CDR2 LQKENI. This CDR3 region has 19 residues. The trim removed 0 bases at V and 0 bases at J, leaving 9 bases unmatched. CDR3 sequence (DNA): TGTGCCAGCTCACCACCGAATCCTAGCGGGACGAGCTCCTACAATGAGCAGTTCTTC. This sequence encodes CASSPPNPSGTSSYNEQFF.

This sequence joins TRBV3-1 (or the pseudogene TRBV3-2) and TRBJ1-6; TRBD1 is a possible D gene (6 bases). Germline CDR1 LGHDT, CDR2 YNNKEL (reference sequence). The V and J ends lost 6 bases and 0 bases respectively, with 9 bases between them. The CDR3 spans 15 residues. The CDR3 sequence: CASRTGSSYNSPLHF. CDR3 in DNA: TGTGCCAGCAGAACAGGGAGCTCCTATAATTCACCCCTCCACTTT.

The CDR3 reads CASSLPPLAGVGNEQFF. The DNA for the CDR3 is TGCGCCAGCAGCTTGCCGCCTCTAGCGGGAGTTGGCAATGAGCAGTTCTTC. The chain employs TRBV5-1 and TRBJ2-1, with 10 bases that match TRBD2. Trimming at V came to 1 base and at J to 6 bases, leaving 10 bases not matched to a gene. The CDR3 totals 17 residues. The germline V gene has CDR1 SGHRS and CDR2 YFSETQ.

The chain is built from TRBV6-5 and TRBJ2-6, with unresolved D. The CDR3 has 16 amino acids. With 0 bases removed from V and 2 bases from J, the gap between germline ends came to 8 bases. Per the germline V gene, CDR1 is MNHEY and CDR2 is SVGAGI. Here the CDR3 DNA reads TGTGCCAGCAGTTACTCGGCCCCCGCTGGGGCCAACGTCCTGACTTTC. Its protein is CASSYSAPAGANVLTF.

V is TRBV28 and J is TRBJ1-2; no clear D. This CDR3 has 14 residues. The germline V gene has CDR1 MDHEN and CDR2 SYDVKM. V was trimmed by 10 bases and J by 5 bases, leaving 20 bases between them. As DNA, the CDR3 is TGTGCCACCAGCGGGTCACGAGGAGTTTATGGCTACACCTTC. Residues: CATSGSRGVYGYTF.

CDR3 nucleotide sequence: TGTGCCAGCAGCGCGCTCGGGGGGGGAACCCGCACCGGGGAGCTGTTTTTT. It encodes CASSALGGGTRTGELFF. The chain joins TRBV9 to TRBJ2-2, with 8 bases that match TRBD2. CDR1 and CDR2 from the germline V gene are SGDLS and YYNGEE. V trimming: 3 bases; J trimming: 4 bases; junction bases outside the gene matches: 11. The CDR3 extends over 17 amino acids.

The chain couples TRBV5-5 to TRBJ2-2; D is undetermined. Trimming stripped 0 bases from V and 0 bases from J, with 12 bases between. The CDR3 is made up of 17 amino acids. CDR1 is SGHKS and CDR2 is YYEKEE in the germline V gene (reference sequence). The CDR3 DNA follows: TGTGCCAGCAGCTTGGATCCTGGCAGTTCGAACACCGGGGAGCTGTTTTTT. It codes for CASSLDPGSSNTGELFF.

This sequence joins TRBV4-3 and TRBJ1-4; D is unresolved. V was clipped by 1 base and J by 4 bases, with 10 bases between them. The CDR3 has 15 residues. Germline V gene lookup returns CDR1 LGHNA and CDR2 YSLEER. The CDR3 sequence is CASSQAAEINEKLFF. The CDR3 DNA reads as TGCGCCAGCAGCCAAGCAGCGGAGATTAATGAAAAACTGTTTTTT.

The rearrangement links TRBV18 to TRBJ2-7; 10 bases line up with TRBD1. Trimming removed 3 bases from V and 6 bases from J; junction bases left unmatched: 5. CDR1 is KGHSH and CDR2 is LQKENI in the germline V gene. The CDR3 is 14 amino acids. The chain's CDR3 is CASSPSGQGSEQYF. The CDR3 bases are TGTGCCAGCTCACCTTCGGGACAGGGGTCCGAGCAGTACTTC. The variable domain in full, with the rest retrieved from reference TRBV18 and TRBJ2-7, is NAGVMQNPRHLVRRRGQEARLRCSPMKGHSHVYWYRQLPEEGLKFMVYLQKENIIDESGMPKERFSAEFPKEGPSILRIQQVVRGDSAAYFCASSPSGQGSEQYFGPGTRLTVT.

The chain combines TRBV2 with TRBJ1-1, with D possibly TRBD1 on 5 matching bases. CDR3 length: 15 residues. Germline V gives CDR1 SNHLY, CDR2 FYNNEI. Trimming removed 6 bases at V and 6 bases at J, with 20 bases between. The CDR3 DNA is TGTGCCAGCAGAGATAATGCAGGGTCTGTTGCTGAAGCTTTCTTT. This codes for CASRDNAGSVAEAFF.

This chain links TRBV5-4 with TRBJ2-4, with 7 bases matching TRBD2. The V and J ends lost 5 bases and 4 bases, in that order; junction bases with no gene match: 15. Germline lookup yields CDR1 SGHNT and CDR2 YYREEE (reference sequence). There are 17 residues in the CDR3. The DNA for the CDR3 is TGTGCCAGCAGGAACTGGGGGGGGTCGTTGCTAAAAAACATTCAGTACTTC. Amino acids: CASRNWGGSLLKNIQYF.

In this sample, this clone turned up once. This chain links TRBV5-1 with TRBJ1-5; weak D call: TRBD1 (6 bases). The CDR3 length is 15 residues. Per germline, CDR1 SGHRS and CDR2 YFSETQ. The V end lost 0 bases, the J end lost 5 bases, and 12 bases lay between the germline ends. CDR3 bases: TGCGCCAGCAGCTTGGAGGGGGGGGGCCATCAGCCCCAGCATTTT. It encodes CASSLEGGGHQPQHF.

The CDR3 DNA is TGTGCCAGCAGCGCTGGCGGGCGGGAAAAACTGTTTTTT. This translates into CASSAGGREKLFF. The V and J genes are TRBV9 and TRBJ1-4; D is undetermined. The ends were cut back, 3 bases at V and 8 bases at J, with 11 bases in the middle. Germline V CDR1 and CDR2: SGDLS, YYNGEE. This CDR3 is built from 13 residues.

The gene calls are TRBV30 and TRBJ2-7, with TRBD1 matching over 7 bases. CDR1 is GTSNPN and CDR2 is SVGIG in the germline V gene (reference sequence). The J segment lost 0 bases and the V segment lost 4 bases, leaving 6 bases of the junction unmatched. The CDR3 has 14 residues. The CDR3 bases are TGTGCCTGGAACGGTGGGACAGTCTCCTACGAGCAGTACTTC. Translated: CAWNGGTVSYEQYF.

This clone has a handful of counts. The chain is built from TRBV6-2 or TRBV6-3 and TRBJ2-7; tentatively, D is TRBD2 (6 bases). Trimming left V 5 bases short and J 0 bases short, with 23 bases between. This CDR3 comprises 18 residues. The V gene's germline CDR1 is MNHEY and CDR2 SVGEGT. The CDR3 nucleotides read TGTGCCAGCAGTGCCCCGACCAAACCGGGACTGAACTCCTACGAGCAGTACTTC. Its translation: CASSAPTKPGLNSYEQYF.

This clone was recorded a few times. The V gene is TRBV30, the J gene TRBJ2-1, with a tentative D call TRBD1 (6 bases). Trimming took off 5 bases at V and 11 bases at J, with 16 bases between the two ends. The CDR3 is made up of 12 amino acids. Per the germline V gene, CDR1 is GTSNPN and CDR2 is SVGIG (reference sequence). The CDR3: CAWGRSGEKQFF. CDR3 nucleotides: TGTGCCTGGGGAAGATCAGGGGAAAAGCAGTTCTTC.

The V and J genes are TRBV5-1 and TRBJ1-4; D is uncertain. Trimming took off 0 bases at V and 7 bases at J, with 10 bases between the two ends. The CDR3 has 14 amino acids. Germline-derived CDR1 and CDR2 are SGHRS and YFSETQ. CDR3 region: CASSLDRSGEKLFF. As DNA, the CDR3 is TGCGCCAGCAGCTTGGACCGCTCCGGTGAAAAACTGTTTTTT.

The chain recombines TRBV19 with TRBJ1-2; TRBD1 agrees at 8 bases. The CDR3 totals 15 residues. The germline V gene encodes CDR1 LNHDA and CDR2 SQIVND (reference sequence). Trimming removed 5 bases from V and 3 bases from J; junction bases left unmatched: 8. The CDR3 DNA follows: TGTGCCAGTAGTGAAACTTGGGGACAGGACTATGGCTACACCTTC. Encoded protein: CASSETWGQDYGYTF.